These T cell receptor beta chains were read from a single sample in a study of T cells after yellow fever vaccination. TCRdb passed the 5' RACE reads through MiXCR, listing each CDR3 protein once. This sample has hundreds of thousands of distinct CDR3 sequences; roughly 4% occur once, and the top ten carry 20% to 25%. The specimen comprised PBMCs, sampled on the day of the yellow fever booster vaccination. These receptors all come from a man aged 18 to 30 who received the YFV17D yellow fever vaccine. The CDR3 runs from the conserved cysteine through the conserved F or W. The order of the fields is CDR3 DNA, CDR3 protein, J gene, D gene, clone size, V gene. A D gene is named only where the DNA matches it firmly. Rows may omit the clone size; those that give it use once, few, many or a size class.

TGCGCCAGCAGCTCGGGCGGTAAAGAGGAACCCCTCCACTTT	CASSSGGKEEPLHF	TRBJ1-6	-	few	TRBV5-1
TGTGCCAGCGGGCGGCAGGGGCCCACGGATACGCAGTATTTT	CASGRQGPTDTQYF	TRBJ2-3	-	many	TRBV7-2
TGCGCCAGCAGCAATTTGGGACAGGGGGATCGTGGCTACACCTTC	CASSNLGQGDRGYTF	TRBJ1-2	TRBD1	many	TRBV4-1
TGTGCCAGCTCACCACCGGGACTGAACTCGAACACTGAAGCTTTCTTT	CASSPPGLNSNTEAFF	TRBJ1-1	-	many	TRBV18
TGTGCCAGCAGCGGGGTACCTTATGTGCAGTATTTT	CASSGVPYVQYF	TRBJ2-3	-	few	TRBV7-2
TGTGCCAGCAGCTGGTCGCAGGGTCAGCCCCAGCATTTT	CASSWSQGQPQHF	TRBJ1-5	-	few	TRBV7-9
TGTGCCAGTAGAGACCCTGGGACAGGGGTTACCGGGGAGCTGTTTTTT	CASRDPGTGVTGELFF	TRBJ2-2	TRBD1	few	TRBV19
TGCAGTGCGTTTGACAGTAACTATGGCTACACCTTC	CSAFDSNYGYTF	TRBJ1-2	-	few	TRBV20-1
TGTGCCAGCAGGGGGCGAAAGACCCAGTACTTC	CASRGRKTQYF	TRBJ2-5	-	-	TRBV7-2
TGTGCCAGCAGCTTGATGGGAGTTGGGGGCACGGAGACCCAGTACTTC	CASSLMGVGGTETQYF	TRBJ2-5	-	few	TRBV5-4
TGTGCCAGCAGCCACGGGACGGGGGCCTACACCGGGGAGCTGTTTTTT	CASSHGTGAYTGELFF	TRBJ2-2	-	many	TRBV7-9
TGTGCCATCAGTGAGTCCGACAGGAGCAATGAGCAGTTCTTC	CAISESDRSNEQFF	TRBJ2-1	-	many	TRBV10-3
TGTGCCAGCAGCCGCAGGGGGCCCGGGGAGCTGTTTTTT	CASSRRGPGELFF	TRBJ2-2	TRBD1	many	TRBV6-2/TRBV6-3
TGCGCCAGCAGCTTGGTTTTAGCGGGGGGGCAAGATACGCAGTATTTT	CASSLVLAGGQDTQYF	TRBJ2-3	TRBD2	-	TRBV5-1
TGCAGTGCTAGAGTACCGACGGGGGAGACCCAGTACTTC	CSARVPTGETQYF	TRBJ2-5	-	-	TRBV20-1
TGCAGCGCAGGACAGGGGGTAGCCACTGAAGCTTTCTTT	CSAGQGVATEAFF	TRBJ1-1	TRBD1	many	TRBV29-1
TGTGCCAGCAGTTGGATCGGAGTGTGGGGGGAGCTGTTTTTT	CASSWIGVWGELFF	TRBJ2-2	-	-	TRBV6-5
TGCAGCGTGGGGGGTTACAATGAGCAGTTCTTC	CSVGGYNEQFF	TRBJ2-1	-	many	TRBV29-1
TGTGCCAGCGGCCAACCGTCCGGGGCCAACGTCCTGACTTTC	CASGQPSGANVLTF	TRBJ2-6	-	few	TRBV28
TGTGCCAGCAGTTACTCGTTCGGGACTGCTCAAGAGACCCAGTACTTC	CASSYSFGTAQETQYF	TRBJ2-5	-	few	TRBV6-5
TGTGCCAGCAGCTCGGCGGGAGAGTCTGAAGCTTTCTTT	CASSSAGESEAFF	TRBJ1-1	-	many	TRBV7-3
TGTGCCAGCTCGCAACAGGGGCGTAGCACTGAAGCTTTCTTT	CASSQQGRSTEAFF	TRBJ1-1	TRBD1	few	TRBV18
TGTGCCAGCAGTTACTCGAATGCGGGGATTGGCACAGATACGCAGTATTTT	CASSYSNAGIGTDTQYF	TRBJ2-3	-	-	TRBV6-5
TGCGCCAGCAGCCCCTATCCGGGGGTACAAGAGACCCAGTACTTC	CASSPYPGVQETQYF	TRBJ2-5	-	-	TRBV5-1
TGTGCCACCAGCAGAGACCTGAGGGGCGAGGACAATGAGCAGTTCTTC	CATSRDLRGEDNEQFF	TRBJ2-1	-	many	TRBV15
TGTGCCAGCAGGACAGGGGAGATCGGGGAGCTGTTTTTT	CASRTGEIGELFF	TRBJ2-2	TRBD1	-	TRBV6-4
TGTGCCAGCAGACAGACTAGTAATTCCGGTACGCAGTATTTT	CASRQTSNSGTQYF	TRBJ2-3	-	-	TRBV2
TGTGCCAGCAGCTTAAAAGGACACGGGACAGTTAGCAATCAGCCCCAGCATTTT	CASSLKGHGTVSNQPQHF	TRBJ1-5	TRBD1	few	TRBV7-2
TGCGCCAGCAGCTTGGAAGGGAAACCGAACTATGGCTACACCTTC	CASSLEGKPNYGYTF	TRBJ1-2	-	-	TRBV5-1
TGTGCCAGCAGTTACTCGGGACTAGCGGGCACAGATACGCAGTATTTT	CASSYSGLAGTDTQYF	TRBJ2-3	TRBD2	many	TRBV6-5
TGCGCCAGCAGCCCCGACGGCAACAATGAGCAGTTCTTC	CASSPDGNNEQFF	TRBJ2-1	-	-	TRBV5-1
TGTGCCACCGGGACAGGGGAAATCACCGGGGAGCTGTTTTTT	CATGTGEITGELFF	TRBJ2-2	TRBD1	many	TRBV6-5
TGTGCCAGCAGCACACCCCGGGGGGGGCGAGCCAAAAACATTCAGTACTTC	CASSTPRGGRAKNIQYF	TRBJ2-4	TRBD2	few	TRBV11-2
TGTGCCAGCACAGCGGCGACATACACCATATATTTT	CASTAATYTIYF	TRBJ1-3	-	few	TRBV12-3/TRBV12-4
TGTGCCAGCAGCAGGGGACTCCTGGAGTACTTC	CASSRGLLEYF	TRBJ2-5	-	many	TRBV6-5
TGTGCCAGCAGCTTGGTAGATACGCAGTATTTT	CASSLVDTQYF	TRBJ2-3	-	many	TRBV5-6
TGTGCCAGCAGCCCCGGGACTATCACAGATACGCAGTATTTT	CASSPGTITDTQYF	TRBJ2-3	TRBD2	-	TRBV7-3
TGTGCCAGCAGGGCCGGGCCGCTACTAGCCAAAAACATTCAGTACTTC	CASRAGPLLAKNIQYF	TRBJ2-4	-	many	TRBV7-2
TGTGCCAGCACTTCAACAGGGGGCTCTGGAAACACCATATATTTT	CASTSTGGSGNTIYF	TRBJ1-3	TRBD1	few	TRBV5-6
TGTGCCAGCAGCTTGGGGGGACAGGCGGGCAAGTATGGCTACACCTTC	CASSLGGQAGKYGYTF	TRBJ1-2	TRBD1	few	TRBV5-4
TGCAGTGCCCCCCGACAGGGAACAACGCAAGAGACCCAGTACTTC	CSAPRQGTTQETQYF	TRBJ2-5	TRBD1	few	TRBV20-1
TGTGCCATCAGTAGGACAGGGGGCAATCAGCCCCAGCATTTT	CAISRTGGNQPQHF	TRBJ1-5	TRBD1	-	TRBV10-3